The clone carrying this TCR beta chain has at least ten counts. What it binds is not known. The sample belongs to a study of T cells in Graves' hyperthyroidism and ophthalmopathy. RNA transcripts gave rise to amplified TCR beta CDR3 regions. The HTBI primer set drove a first-round RT-PCR of the TCR CDR3. TCRdb ran MiXCR on the multiplex PCR reads and lists one entry per CDR3 protein. The repertoire holds fewer than 200,000 distinct CDR3 sequences, about a sixth seen once, with about 31% in the top ten. General study results and limits: The model forecast ophthalmopathy, anticipating it by a median roughly 6.5 months before onset. Appearing also in blood were most of the thyroid clonotypes expanded above 0.001.

The V and J ends lost 5 bases and 5 bases, in that order; junction bases with no gene match: 8. The germline gives CDR1 SGHTA, CDR2 FQGNSA. This CDR3 region has 15 residues. For Graves' hyperthyroidism to be stable, ophthalmopathy could not progress within 18 months. The diagnostic basis comprised clinical symptoms, serum thyroxine and TRAb, thyroid ultrasound and orbital computed tomography. V is TRBV7-2 and J is TRBJ2-2, with 7 bases identical to TRBD1. Source material: blood. This TCR was sampled from a woman between 50 and 59 years old with Graves' hyperthyroidism. In DNA, the CDR3 is TGTGCCAGCAGCGTTCTTCAACAGGGGACCGGGGAGCTGTTTTTT. Its protein is CASSVLQQGTGELFF.